Following are 25 T cell receptor beta chains from one sample sequenced in a study of T cell clonality in common variable immunodeficiency. Here immunoSEQ multiplex PCR was the method, and the copy in TCRdb shows in-frame clones only, minus some. Altogether about 28,000 clones were found in the sample, and no singletons occur. Source material: peripheral blood mononuclear cells. The receptors were sampled from a person aged 18 to 70 in good health.

This clone was seen many times. With the read ending 3 residues before the CDR3 end, the germline J gene is used to fill in that end. The gene calls are TRBV20-1 and TRBJ2-5, with D possibly TRBD2 on 8 matching bases. Trimming cost V 7 bases and J 5 bases, with 23 bases left between them. This CDR3 has 15 amino acids. In germline, CDR1 is DFQATT, CDR2 SNEGSKA (reference sequence). The sequenced part of the CDR3 DNA is TGCAGTGGGGACAGTGGGCGGGGGGCAAAGGAGACC. Its translation: CSGDSGRGAKET. From start to end, the CDR3 is CSGDSGRGAKETQYF.

The sample holds many counts of this clone. The CDR3 is cut off 3 residues early in the read; its end comes from the germline J gene. The rearrangement joins TRBV7-9 to TRBJ2-1; no firm D call. The CDR3 is 13 residues long. V lost 3 bases to trimming and J lost 9 bases, with 12 bases between them. CDR1 SEHNR and CDR2 FQNEAQ come from the germline V gene (reference sequence). CDR3 region: CASSFPRYLEQFF. The DNA read from the CDR3 is TGTGCCAGCAGCTTTCCTAGATACCTTGAG.

This clone has more than one count but fewer than ten. The CDR3 goes on 3 residues after the read ends, and that part is filled in from the germline J gene. This rearrangement joins TRBV5-8 to TRBJ2-1, with TRBD1 as a possible D gene (5 bases). The V gene's germline CDR1 is SGHTS and CDR2 YDEGEE. Deletions cut 1 base from V and 7 bases from J, with 9 bases between. The CDR3 covers 13 residues. The CDR3 spells CASSLLPGNEQFF. The part of the CDR3 DNA that was read is TGTGCCAGCAGCTTGCTCCCAGGGAATGAG.

In its sample, this clone was seen many times. The CDR3 goes on 3 residues after the read ends, and that part is filled in from the germline J gene. The chain recombines TRBV5-6 with TRBJ1-1, with a tentative D call TRBD1 (6 bases). The CDR3 has 13 residues. The ends were cut back, 4 bases at V and 3 bases at J, with 10 bases in the middle. Germline CDR1 reads SGHDT; CDR2 reads YYEEEE. The CDR3 loop reads CASSPGGDTEAFF. The DNA read from the CDR3 is TGTGCCAGCAGCCCGGGGGGCGACACTGAA.

This clone has a count of ten or more. The read falls 3 residues short of the CDR3 end, and the missing part is taken from the germline J gene. The gene calls are TRBV5-1 and TRBJ2-1; D could derive from TRBD1 or TRBD2 (5 bases each). There are 15 residues in the CDR3. Trimming cost V 1 base and J 5 bases, with 13 bases left between them. The germline gives CDR1 SGHRS, CDR2 YFSETQ. CDR3 DNA, as far as it was read: TGCGCCAGCAGCTTGTGGGTCAGGGAGAACAATGAG. Protein sequence: CASSLWVRENNE. The entire CDR3 protein is CASSLWVRENNEQFF.

This clone was seen a handful of times. The missing CDR3 end, 3 residues past where the read stops, is filled in from the germline J gene. The chain combines TRBV7-9 with TRBJ1-6; D may be TRBD1 (5 bases). This CDR3 is built from 14 residues. The V end lost 1 base, the J end lost 12 bases, and 13 bases lay between the germline ends. Per the germline V gene, CDR1 is SEHNR and CDR2 is FQNEAQ (reference sequence). The CDR3 region is CASSLGRARGPLHF. CDR3 DNA (partial): TGTGCCAGCAGCTTAGGCAGGGCGAGGGGACCC. The whole variable domain, remainder taken from reference TRBV7-9 and TRBJ1-6, is DTGVSQNPRHKITKRGQNVTFRCDPISEHNRLYWYRQTLGQGPEFLTYFQNEAQLEKSRLLSDRFSAERPKGSFSTLEIQRTEQGDSAMYLCASSLGRARGPLHFGNGTRLTVT.

This clone has ten or more counts. The read halts 3 residues ahead of the CDR3 end, with the missing end drawn from the germline J gene. The chain uses TRBV7-3 and TRBJ2-2; a possible D gene is TRBD2 (5 bases). Germline assignment: CDR1 SGHTA and CDR2 FQGTGA. Trimming removed 1 base from V and 9 bases from J, with 9 bases in between. CDR3 size: 13 residues. The CDR3 loop is CASSLKRGRELFF. The CDR3 bases that were read are TGTGCCAGCAGCTTAAAACGCGGGCGGGAG.

This clone was recorded many times. The read falls 3 residues short of the CDR3 end, and the missing part is taken from the germline J gene. This chain joins TRBV30 and TRBJ1-5; D may be TRBD1 (6 bases). Germline CDR1 GTSNPN, CDR2 SVGIG (reference sequence). The CDR3 runs 15 residues. The V and J ends lost 0 bases and 4 bases respectively, with 13 bases between them. CDR3 sequence reads: CAWSVRSRGNQPQHF. The DNA read from the CDR3 is TGTGCCTGGAGTGTACGGTCTAGGGGGAATCAGCCC.

Notes on this clone: The missing CDR3 end, 3 residues past where the read stops, is filled in from the germline J gene. V is TRBV7-9 and J is TRBJ1-1; TRBD1 might be the D (6 bases). Germline-derived CDR1 and CDR2 are SEHNR and FQNEAQ (reference sequence). The CDR3 is 15 residues long. V dropped 0 bases and J dropped 1 base, with 9 bases sitting between them. The CDR3 bases that were read are TGTGCCAGCAGCTTAGCACTGACAGGGAACACTGAA. This gives the protein CASSLALTGNTE. The whole CDR3 protein is CASSLALTGNTEAFF.

Comment on this clone: Read sequence stops 3 residues before the CDR3 end, and the germline J gene provides the missing end. The gene calls are TRBV7-8 and TRBJ1-2, with unresolved D. CDR3 length: 13 amino acids. Trimming stripped 4 bases from V and 7 bases from J, with 13 bases between. Looked up from germline, CDR1 is SGHVS and CDR2 is FQNEAQ. The CDR3 DNA, read in part, is TGTGCCAGCAGCTCCCCACTCAATGCTGGC. Translating gives CASSSPLNAG. The CDR3 as a whole reads CASSSPLNAGYTF.

This clone was observed at least ten times. Read sequence stops 3 residues before the CDR3 end, and the germline J gene provides the missing end. The chain is built from TRBV5-1 and TRBJ2-7; possibly TRBD1 for D (6 bases). The CDR3 totals 16 residues. The ends were cut back, 2 bases at V and 2 bases at J, with 17 bases in the middle. Germline V lookup: CDR1 SGHRS, CDR2 YFSETQ. CDR3 DNA, as far as it was read: TGCGCCAGCAGCTTAAACAGGGCCTTGACAGCCTACGAG. Amino acid sequence: CASSLNRALTAYE. The complete CDR3 sequence is CASSLNRALTAYEQYF.

This clone was picked up many times. The read terminates 3 residues before the CDR3 end, so the remaining end is supplied by the germline J gene. This sequence joins TRBV2 and TRBJ1-4; D might be TRBD1 (6 bases). The CDR3 contains 14 residues. Germline V lookup: CDR1 SNHLY, CDR2 FYNNEI. The germline V and J ends were trimmed by 4 bases and 5 bases, with 11 bases remaining between them. Partial CDR3 DNA: TGTGCCAGCAGTGCCACAGGGCCGAATGAAAAA. Amino acid sequence: CASSATGPNEK. The CDR3 in full is CASSATGPNEKLFF.

There are many counts of this clone. The CDR3 end is not reached by the read, which stops 3 residues before it; the germline J gene fills it in. The V call is TRBV6-1, the J call TRBJ2-7; D unclear. The germline gives CDR1 MNHNS, CDR2 SASEGT. V lost 4 bases and J 4 bases, leaving 8 bases between the germline ends. The CDR3 has 12 residues. Partial CDR3 DNA: TGTGCCAGCAGTGCCACCAGATACGAG. This codes for CASSATRYE. The whole CDR3 region reads CASSATRYEQYF.

This clone occurred many times. The read is 3 residues too short to cover the CDR3 end, so that end is filled in from the germline J gene. This rearrangement joins TRBV7-8 to TRBJ2-5, with TRBD1 as a possible D gene (6 bases). The CDR3 has 15 residues. The germline CDR1 and CDR2 sequences are SGHVS and FQNEAQ. V was cut by 5 bases and J by 4 bases, with 17 bases left in between. The CDR3 sequence: CASSPTPTGVETQYF. CDR3 bases read: TGTGCCAGCAGCCCGACCCCGACAGGCGTAGAGACC.

In its sample, this clone was seen many times. Read coverage stops 3 residues before the CDR3 terminus; the germline J gene supplies the remainder. The chain couples TRBV5-5 to TRBJ2-3, with D uncertain. The CDR3 spans 12 residues. V lost 2 bases and J lost 4, with 5 bases in between. Germline CDR1 is SGHKS and CDR2 is YYEKEE (reference sequence). The CDR3 protein is CASSFGPDTQYF. CDR3 DNA (partial): TGTGCCAGCAGCTTTGGCCCAGATACG.

This clone occurred many times. CDR3 protein: CASSVGTGGRELFF. CDR3 DNA (partial): TGTGCCAGCAGCGTCGGGACAGGGGGTAGGGAG. V is TRBV13 and J is TRBJ2-2, with 11 bases matching TRBD1. Read data end 3 residues before the CDR3 end; the end is taken from the germline J gene. CDR3 length equals 14 residues. Germline V gene data show CDR1 as PRHDT and CDR2 as FYEKMQ (reference sequence). Trimming at V came to 5 bases and at J to 9 bases, leaving 5 bases not matched to a gene.

At least ten counts were recorded for this clone. CDR3: CASRLTGSYEQYF. The covered CDR3 bases are TGTGCCAGCAGACTCACAGGGTCCTACGAG. This chain links TRBV7-2 with TRBJ2-7; D possibly corresponds to TRBD1 (6 bases). Read coverage stops 3 residues before the CDR3 terminus; the germline J gene supplies the remainder. Trimming took 6 bases from V and 1 from J, leaving 10 bases between them. CDR3 length: 13 amino acids. Germline-derived CDR1 and CDR2 are SGHTA and FQGNSA.

This clone was counted many times. With the read ending 3 residues before the CDR3 end, the germline J gene is used to fill in that end. J is TRBJ2-2 and V is TRBV2, with 11 bases aligning to TRBD2. This CDR3 region has 16 residues. The germline V gene has CDR1 SNHLY and CDR2 FYNNEI. V lost 9 bases and J lost 3; bases outside the gene matches: 9. The CDR3 bases that were read are TGTGCCAGTATTTCTAGCGGGGGGTCCGACACCGGGGAG. Its protein product is CASISSGGSDTGE. The complete CDR3 sequence is CASISSGGSDTGELFF.

This clone was recorded at least ten times. The DNA ends 3 residues before the CDR3 does, and the rest of the CDR3 is filled in from the germline J gene. This chain uses TRBV7-2 with TRBJ2-7; 7 bases map to TRBD2. Germline V gene lookup returns CDR1 SGHTA and CDR2 FQGNSA. The CDR3 runs 15 residues. The V segment lost 2 bases and the J segment 4 bases; nucleotides outside the gene matches: 8. The CDR3 reads CASSLLGTTPYEQYF. CDR3 DNA (partial): TGTGCCAGCAGCTTACTCGGGACTACACCGTACGAG. The variable domain in full, with the rest retrieved from reference TRBV7-2 and TRBJ2-7, is GAGVSQSPSNKVTEKGKDVELRCDPISGHTALYWYRQSLGQGLEFLIYFQGNSAPDKSGLPSDRFSAERTGGSVSTLTIQRTQQEDSAVYLCASSLLGTTPYEQYFGPGTRLTVT.

This clone was recorded many times. Read sequence stops 3 residues before the CDR3 end, and the germline J gene provides the missing end. The chain is built from TRBV20-1 and TRBJ2-5; 7 positions match TRBD2. The CDR3 totals 15 residues. Germline V gives CDR1 DFQATT, CDR2 SNEGSKA (reference sequence). V dropped 1 base and J dropped 2; count of bases not matched to a gene: 7. The CDR3 region is CSARALAEIQETQYF. CDR3 DNA (partial): TGCAGTGCTAGAGCCCTAGCGGAGATACAAGAGACC.

In its sample, this clone was seen many times. The read comes to an end 3 residues before the CDR3 does, leaving the germline J gene to fill in the end. The chain links TRBV7-3 to TRBJ2-3; the match to TRBD1 covers 7 bases. V shed 5 bases, J shed 1 base, and the junction held 3 bases outside the gene matches. This CDR3 contains 14 residues. Germline V gene sequence: CDR1 SGHTA, CDR2 FQGTGA. This CDR3 is CASSTGQGTDTQYF. The CDR3 bases that were read are TGTGCCAGCAGCACAGGACAGGGCACAGATACG.

Comment on this clone: Read coverage stops 3 residues before the CDR3 terminus; the germline J gene supplies the remainder. The chain combines TRBV7-6 with TRBJ1-5; TRBD1 matches at 9 bases. The V and J ends lost 5 bases and 0 bases, in that order; junction bases with no gene match: 11. The CDR3 has 18 amino acids. Germline loops: CDR1 SGHVS, CDR2 FNYEAQ. CDR3 sequence reads: CASSPGQGFSFSNQPQHF. The part of the CDR3 DNA that was read is TGTGCCAGCAGCCCCGGACAGGGGTTCTCTTTTAGCAATCAGCCC.

This clone was counted at least ten times. Coverage ceases 3 residues before the CDR3 finishes, and the germline J gene fills in the end. The chain employs TRBV2 and TRBJ2-5, with 7 bases identical to TRBD1. Germline values: CDR1 SNHLY, CDR2 FYNNEI. The CDR3 is 13 amino acids. V shed 8 bases, J shed 6 bases, and the junction held 9 bases outside the gene matches. CDR3 in amino acids: CASDREASQTQYF. The CDR3 bases that were read are TGTGCCAGCGACAGGGAAGCGTCCCAGACC. The full variable domain, rest sourced from reference TRBV2 and TRBJ2-5, is EPEVTQTPSHQVTQMGQEVILRCVPISNHLYFYWYRQILGQKVEFLVSFYNNEISEKSEIFDDQFSVERPDGSNFTLKIRSTKLEDSAMYFCASDREASQTQYFGPGTRLLVL.

Remarks on this clone: Sequencing ends 3 residues short of the CDR3 end; the germline J gene provides the rest. The chain recombines TRBV20-1 with TRBJ2-7; D unclear. This CDR3 spans 14 amino acids. The germline V gene has CDR1 DFQATT and CDR2 SNEGSKA (reference sequence). V was trimmed by 0 bases and J by 0 bases, leaving 9 bases between them. The CDR3 region is CSARDLYSSYEQYF. CDR3 DNA (partial): TGCAGTGCTAGAGATCTATACAGCTCCTACGAG.

This clone has a count of ten or more. The CDR3 extends 3 residues past the end of the read, so its final part is completed from the germline J gene. V is TRBV30 and J is TRBJ1-6; weak D call: TRBD1 (5 bases). The CDR3 totals 15 residues. Germline CDR1 and CDR2: GTSNPN and SVGIG (reference sequence). Deletions cut 2 bases from V and 7 bases from J, with 15 bases between. The DNA read from the CDR3 is TGTGCCTGGAGTCCGAGGGGCGGCCCAAATTCACCC. This sequence encodes CAWSPRGGPNSP. The whole CDR3 sequence reads CAWSPRGGPNSPLHF.